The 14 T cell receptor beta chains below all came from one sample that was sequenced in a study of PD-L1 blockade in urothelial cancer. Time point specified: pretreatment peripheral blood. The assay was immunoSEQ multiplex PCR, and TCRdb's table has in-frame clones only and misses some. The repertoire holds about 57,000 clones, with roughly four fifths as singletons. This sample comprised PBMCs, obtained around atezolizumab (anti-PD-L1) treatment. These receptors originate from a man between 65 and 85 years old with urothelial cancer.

In DNA form, the CDR3 reads TGCGCCAGCAGCACCCAAACAGGGTCCACTGAAGCTTTCTTT. This sequence encodes CASSTQTGSTEAFF. The V gene is TRBV5-1, the J gene TRBJ1-1; TRBD1 might be the D (6 bases). V was shortened by 4 bases and J by 4 bases, with 14 bases between the two germline ends. The CDR3 totals 14 residues. The germline CDR1 and CDR2 sequences are SGHRS and YFSETQ.

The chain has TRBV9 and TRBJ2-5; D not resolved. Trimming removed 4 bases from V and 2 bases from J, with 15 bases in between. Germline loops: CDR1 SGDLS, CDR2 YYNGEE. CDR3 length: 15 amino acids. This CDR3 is CASSPRLVPQETQYF. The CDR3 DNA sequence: TGTGCCAGCAGCCCCCGATTAGTGCCGCAAGAGACCCAGTACTTC.

The CDR3 spells CASSSLDRQETQYF. The CDR3 DNA is TGTGCCAGCAGCTCGTTGGACAGGCAAGAGACCCAGTACTTC. The V gene is TRBV7-6, the J gene TRBJ2-5, with 7 bases matching TRBD1. Trimming removed 4 bases from V and 2 bases from J; junction bases left unmatched: 4. Germline assignment: CDR1 SGHVS and CDR2 FNYEAQ. The length of the CDR3 is 14 residues.

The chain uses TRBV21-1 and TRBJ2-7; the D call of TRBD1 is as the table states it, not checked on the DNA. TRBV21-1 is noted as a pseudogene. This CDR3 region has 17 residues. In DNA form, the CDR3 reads TGTGCCAGCAGCAAAGATCCGACACTGCAGAACTCCTACGAGCAGTACTTC. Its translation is CASSKDPTLQNSYEQYF.

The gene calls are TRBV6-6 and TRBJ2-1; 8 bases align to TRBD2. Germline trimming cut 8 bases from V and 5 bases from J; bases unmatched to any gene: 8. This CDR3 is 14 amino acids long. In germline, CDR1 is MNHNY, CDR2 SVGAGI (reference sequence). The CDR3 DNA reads TGTGCCAGCGGCCGGGGGGGCGAGAACAATGAGCAGTTCTTC. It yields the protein CASGRGGENNEQFF.

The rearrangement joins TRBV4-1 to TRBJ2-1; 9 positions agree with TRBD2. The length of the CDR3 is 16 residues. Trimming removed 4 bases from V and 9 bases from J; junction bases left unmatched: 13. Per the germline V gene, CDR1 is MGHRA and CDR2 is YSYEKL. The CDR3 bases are TGCGCCAGCAGCCTTCAAAGCGGGGGGTTGCCAGGTGAGCAGTTCTTC. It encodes CASSLQSGGLPGEQFF.

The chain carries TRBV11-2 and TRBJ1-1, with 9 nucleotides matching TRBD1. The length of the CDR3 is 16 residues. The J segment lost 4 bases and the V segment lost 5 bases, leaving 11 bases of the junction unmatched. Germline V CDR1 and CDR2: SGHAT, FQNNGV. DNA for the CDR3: TGTGCCAGCAGCCCAAGGACCGGGACAGGGAGCACTGAAGCTTTCTTT. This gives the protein CASSPRTGTGSTEAFF.

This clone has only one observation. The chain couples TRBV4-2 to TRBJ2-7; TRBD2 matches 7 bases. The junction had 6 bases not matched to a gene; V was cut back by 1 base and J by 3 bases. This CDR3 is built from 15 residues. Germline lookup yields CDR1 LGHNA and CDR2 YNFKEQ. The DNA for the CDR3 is TGTGCCAGCAGCCAAGGGGCCGGGGACTACTACGAGCAGTACTTC. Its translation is CASSQGAGDYYEQYF.

Here the CDR3 reads CASSPRTSDKGEQFF. The CDR3 DNA follows: TGCGCCAGCAGCCCCCGGACTAGCGACAAAGGTGAGCAGTTCTTC. The J gene is TRBJ2-1, the V gene TRBV5-1; TRBD2 matches 9 bases. The CDR3 is 15 amino acids. Germline V lookup: CDR1 SGHRS, CDR2 YFSETQ. V trimming: 4 bases; J trimming: 9 bases; junction bases outside the gene matches: 11. Supplemented by reference TRBV5-1 and TRBJ2-1, the full variable domain reads KAGVTQTPRYLIKTRGQQVTLSCSPISGHRSVSWYQQTPGQGLQFLFEYFSETQRNKGNFPGRFSGRQFSNSRSEMNVSTLELGDSALYLCASSPRTSDKGEQFFGPGTRLTVL.

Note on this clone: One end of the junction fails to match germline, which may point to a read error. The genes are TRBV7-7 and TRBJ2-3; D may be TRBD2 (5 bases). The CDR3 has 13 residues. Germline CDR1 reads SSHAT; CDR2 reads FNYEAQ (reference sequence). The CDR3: CASSPEGADTQYF. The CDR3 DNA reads TGTGCTAGCAGCCCCGAGGGTGCAGATACGCAGTATTTT. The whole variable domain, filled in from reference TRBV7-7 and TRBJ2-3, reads GAGVSQSPRYKVTKRGQDVTLRCDPISSHATLYWYQQALGQGPEFLTYFNYEAQPDKSGLPSDRFSAERPEGSISTLTIQRTEQRDSAMYRCASSPEGADTQYFGPGTRLTVL.

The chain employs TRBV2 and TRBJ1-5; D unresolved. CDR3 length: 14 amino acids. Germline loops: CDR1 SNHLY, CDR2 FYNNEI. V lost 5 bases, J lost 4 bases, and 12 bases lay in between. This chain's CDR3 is CASSYWAENQPQHF. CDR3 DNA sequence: TGTGCCAGCAGTTACTGGGCAGAAAATCAGCCCCAGCATTTT.

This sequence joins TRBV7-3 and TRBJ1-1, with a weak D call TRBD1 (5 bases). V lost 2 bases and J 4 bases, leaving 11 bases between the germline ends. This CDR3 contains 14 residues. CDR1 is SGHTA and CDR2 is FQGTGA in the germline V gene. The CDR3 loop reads CASSLQGTPTEAFF. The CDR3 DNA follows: TGTGCCAGCAGCTTACAGGGAACCCCCACTGAAGCTTTCTTT.

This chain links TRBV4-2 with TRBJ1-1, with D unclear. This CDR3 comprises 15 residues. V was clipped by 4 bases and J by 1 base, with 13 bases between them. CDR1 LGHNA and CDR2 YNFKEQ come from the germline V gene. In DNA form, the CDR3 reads TGTGCCAGCAGCCCCCTGCGAGGAGCGAACACTGAAGCTTTCTTT. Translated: CASSPLRGANTEAFF.

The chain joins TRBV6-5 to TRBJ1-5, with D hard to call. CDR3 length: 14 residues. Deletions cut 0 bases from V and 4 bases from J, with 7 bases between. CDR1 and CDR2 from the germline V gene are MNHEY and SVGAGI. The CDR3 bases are TGTGCCAGCAGTTACTCCCAGGCTAATCAGCCCCAGCATTTT. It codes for CASSYSQANQPQHF.